What follows are 23 T cell receptor beta chains derived from one specimen sequenced in a study of cytomegalovirus exposure and HLA in healthy donors. The PCR ran on 60 Vbeta and 13 Jbeta primers. The protocol was immunoSEQ multiplex PCR, while the TCRdb copy is restricted to in-frame clones and leaves out a portion. The sample shows roughly 56,000 clones, more than 70% of them seen only once. Sequencing used PBMCs. The receptors stem from a man aged 18 to 30 in good health and CMV-seronegative.

The chain recombines TRBV28 with TRBJ1-2; unclear D gene. The germline gives CDR1 MDHEN, CDR2 SYDVKM. V shed 5 bases and J shed 4 bases, with 8 bases lying between them. This CDR3 has 12 residues. Written as DNA, the CDR3 is TGTGCCAGCAGTCCTTATCCCTATGGCTACACCTTC. It specifies CASSPYPYGYTF.

The V call is TRBV7-2, the J call TRBJ1-5; unclear D gene. The CDR3 has 12 amino acids. The germline V gene has CDR1 SGHTA and CDR2 FQGNSA. Trimming shortened V by 5 bases and J by 5 bases, and 7 bases separated the two germline ends. DNA of the CDR3: TGTGCCAGCAGCACGAGAGATCAGCCCCAGCATTTT. Its translation is CASSTRDQPQHF. The full variable domain, with the rest looked up from reference TRBV7-2 and TRBJ1-5, is GAGVSQSPSNKVTEKGKDVELRCDPISGHTALYWYRQSLGQGLEFLIYFQGNSAPDKSGLPSDRFSAERTGGSVSTLTIQRTQQEDSAVYLCASSTRDQPQHFGDGTRLSIL.

The chain carries TRBV7-3 and TRBJ1-1; D is perhaps TRBD1 (5 bases). The V and J ends lost 5 bases and 5 bases respectively, with 15 bases between them. The CDR3 has 14 amino acids. Germline V lookup: CDR1 SGHTA, CDR2 FQGTGA. The CDR3 region is CASSPRGSGTEAFF. CDR3 nucleotides: TGTGCCAGCAGCCCACGGGGGTCGGGTACTGAAGCTTTCTTT.

CDR3 protein: CASGSIPGYGNYGYTF. The CDR3 nucleotides are TGTGCCAGCGGGAGTATTCCGGGGTATGGGAACTATGGCTACACCTTC. This sequence joins TRBV6-6 and TRBJ1-2; D is unresolved. V was trimmed by 8 bases and J by 2 bases, leaving 21 bases between them. CDR1 is MNHNY and CDR2 is SVGAGI in the germline V gene (reference sequence). There are 16 residues in the CDR3.

The chain links TRBV11-2 to TRBJ1-1, with 8 bases aligning to TRBD1. V lost 7 bases to trimming and J lost 4 bases; unmatched junction nucleotides: 8. Germline-derived CDR1 and CDR2 are SGHAT and FQNNGV. The CDR3 is made up of 14 amino acids. DNA of the CDR3: TGTGCCAGCAACCTCTGGACAGGGCTCACTGAAGCTTTCTTT. Protein sequence: CASNLWTGLTEAFF. Full variable domain (missing parts from reference TRBV11-2 and TRBJ1-1): EAGVAQSPRYKIIEKRQSVAFWCNPISGHATLYWYQQILGQGPKLLIQFQNNGVVDDSQLPKDRFSAERLKGVDSTLKIQPAKLEDSAVYLCASNLWTGLTEAFFGQGTRLTVV.

J is TRBJ2-7 and V is TRBV5-6; 7 nucleotides agree with TRBD1. Looked up from germline, CDR1 is SGHDT and CDR2 is YYEEEE. This CDR3 spans 13 amino acids. J lost 3 bases, V lost 3 bases, and 3 bases had no gene match. CDR3 sequence reads: CASSWGQFYEQYF. The CDR3 nucleotides are TGTGCCAGCAGCTGGGGACAGTTCTACGAGCAGTACTTC.

The V gene is TRBV6-6, the J gene TRBJ2-7; 10 positions match TRBD1. The V segment lost 5 bases and the J segment 4 bases; nucleotides outside the gene matches: 8. Per germline, CDR1 MNHNY and CDR2 SVGAGI (reference sequence). The CDR3 totals 15 residues. In DNA form, the CDR3 reads TGTGCCAGCAGTCTACCGGGACAGGGGAAATACGAGCAGTACTTC. This encodes CASSLPGQGKYEQYF.

In this sample, this clone turned up once. The genes are TRBV10-2 and TRBJ2-7, with 9 nucleotides matching TRBD1. This CDR3 contains 13 residues. V gave up 6 bases and J gave up 3 bases; unmatched junction bases: 3. In germline, CDR1 is WSHSY, CDR2 SAAADI. The CDR3 loop is CASRRQGDYEQYF. CDR3 coding DNA: TGCGCCAGCAGACGACAGGGGGACTACGAGCAGTACTTC.

CDR3 sequence reads: CASSTGDSQETQYF. The CDR3 DNA reads TGCGCCAGCAGCACTGGGGACAGCCAAGAGACCCAGTACTTC. This rearrangement joins TRBV5-1 to TRBJ2-5; TRBD1 agrees at 7 bases. V lost 4 bases, J lost 1 base, and 4 bases stayed unmatched. CDR1 is SGHRS, CDR2 YFSETQ, per germline. The CDR3 length is 14 residues.

This chain links TRBV10-2 with TRBJ2-7; 7 positions match TRBD1. The V and J ends lost 6 bases and 4 bases, in that order; junction bases with no gene match: 6. Germline assignment: CDR1 WSHSY and CDR2 SAAADI. The CDR3 runs to 13 residues. The CDR3 DNA follows: TGCGCCAGCAGCTCGGGACAGCGATACGAGCAGTACTTC. Translating gives CASSSGQRYEQYF.

This clone was found a few times. The J gene is TRBJ1-1, the V gene TRBV6-5; D is possibly TRBD1 (6 bases). Trimming shortened V by 6 bases and J by 8 bases, and 13 bases separated the two germline ends. Germline CDR1 reads MNHEY; CDR2 reads SVGAGI. This CDR3 is 12 amino acids long. CDR3: CASRLPQGEAFF. The CDR3 DNA is TGTGCCAGCAGACTACCTCAGGGGGAAGCTTTCTTT.

This chain links TRBV6-6 with TRBJ1-1, with D uncertain. Trimming left V 4 bases short and J 1 base short, with 7 bases between. The CDR3 loop spans 13 amino acids. Per germline, CDR1 MNHNY and CDR2 SVGAGI (reference sequence). DNA for the CDR3: TGTGCCAGCAGTTCGGGAGGGAACACTGAAGCTTTCTTT. Amino acid sequence: CASSSGGNTEAFF.

This chain connects TRBV30 to TRBJ2-3; no firm D call. The V and J ends lost 2 bases and 3 bases respectively, with 6 bases between them. This CDR3 region has 12 residues. CDR1 is GTSNPN, CDR2 SVGIG, per germline (reference sequence). The CDR3 is CAWSTQTDTQYF. CDR3 DNA sequence: TGTGCCTGGAGTACACAGACAGATACGCAGTATTTT.

The J gene is TRBJ2-5, the V gene TRBV14, with a weak D call TRBD1 (7 bases). Germline CDR1 is SGHDN and CDR2 is FVKESK. This CDR3 region has 15 residues. The V gene lost 1 base and the J gene lost 5 bases, with 14 bases spanning the gap. The CDR3 loop is CASSQVPGGLETQYF. In DNA form, the CDR3 reads TGTGCCAGCAGCCAAGTCCCAGGGGGGTTGGAGACCCAGTACTTC.

The V and J genes are TRBV7-9 and TRBJ2-3, with 12 bases aligning to TRBD2. CDR3 length: 16 residues. Germline values: CDR1 SEHNR, CDR2 FQNEAQ (reference sequence). In nucleotides, the CDR3 is TGTGCAGACAACCTGGGGCTAGCGGGGGGGCCGGATACGCAGTATTTT. Its translation is CADNLGLAGGPDTQYF.

The chain combines TRBV6-5 with TRBJ2-1, with 9 bases lining up with TRBD2. The V gene's germline CDR1 is MNHEY and CDR2 SVGAGI. V shed 6 bases, J shed 5 bases, and the junction held 8 bases outside the gene matches. The CDR3 loop spans 15 amino acids. The CDR3 region has the DNA TGTGCCAGCAGGCCAACCGGGACTAGCCACAATGAGCAGTTCTTC. It encodes CASRPTGTSHNEQFF.

V gene TRBV19 combines with J gene TRBJ1-2; the D gene is possibly TRBD1 (5 bases). Germline lookup yields CDR1 LNHDA and CDR2 SQIVND (reference sequence). The V and J ends lost 5 bases and 4 bases respectively, with 14 bases between them. The CDR3 consists of 14 residues. CDR3: CASSSVGGLYGYTF. CDR3 DNA: TGTGCCAGTAGTTCCGTGGGGGGTCTCTATGGCTACACCTTC.

The chain uses TRBV7-2 and TRBJ1-6; 9 positions agree with TRBD1. Trimming cost V 6 bases and J 8 bases; bases outside gene matches: 8. Germline-derived CDR1 and CDR2 are SGHTA and FQGNSA. The CDR3 contains 15 residues. The CDR3 DNA reads TGTGCCAGCAGTCCCGGGACAGGGCCCTATTCACCCCTCCACTTT. It yields the protein CASSPGTGPYSPLHF. The variable domain in full, with the rest retrieved from reference TRBV7-2 and TRBJ1-6, is GAGVSQSPSNKVTEKGKDVELRCDPISGHTALYWYRQSLGQGLEFLIYFQGNSAPDKSGLPSDRFSAERTGGSVSTLTIQRTQQEDSAVYLCASSPGTGPYSPLHFGNGTRLTVT.

The chain couples TRBV1 to TRBJ2-2; the DNA was not compared with TRBD2, the D call given in the table. TRBV1 is listed as a pseudogene. The CDR3 consists of 20 residues. CDR3 nucleotides: TGCACCAGCAGCCAAGAACTGACTAGCGGGGGGTCCTCGAACACCGGGGAGCTGTTTTTT. It codes for CTSSQELTSGGSSNTGELFF.

J is TRBJ1-6 and V is TRBV4-1; D gene ambiguous. Between the trimmed V and J ends, which lost 4 bases and 12 bases, there was a span of 19 bases. Germline V lookup: CDR1 MGHRA, CDR2 YSYEKL. There are 15 residues in the CDR3. DNA for the CDR3: TGCGCCAGCAGCCCCAGCGGTATGGGCCGGTTACCCCTCCACTTT. This encodes CASSPSGMGRLPLHF.

V and J are TRBV7-8 and TRBJ1-2, with D unclear. The length of the CDR3 is 15 residues. Germline CDR1 is SGHVS and CDR2 is FQNEAQ. Trimming took off 0 bases at V and 2 bases at J, with 10 bases between the two ends. The DNA for the CDR3 is TGTGCCAGCAGCTTAGCGCAGGAGCGGAACTATGGCTACACCTTC. Its translation is CASSLAQERNYGYTF.

This chain links TRBV12-5 with TRBJ2-5; 9 bases fit TRBD2. V was clipped by 1 base and J by 9 bases; unmatched bases: 12. CDR1 is LGHNT, CDR2 FRNRAP, per germline. The CDR3 is made up of 16 amino acids. The CDR3 DNA reads as TGTGCTAGTGGTTTGGGACTAGCGGACCCCAAGAGACCCCAGTACTTC. Translating it yields CASGLGLADPKRPQYF.

CDR3 sequence: CSVGLGGEVTEAFF. CDR3 DNA: TGCAGCGTTGGACTGGGGGGGGAGGTAACTGAAGCTTTCTTT. This chain links TRBV29-1 with TRBJ1-1; D might be TRBD1 (5 bases). Germline V CDR1 and CDR2: SQVTM, ANQGSEA. The V end lost 4 bases, the J end lost 5 bases, and 17 bases lay between the germline ends. The CDR3 is 14 residues long.